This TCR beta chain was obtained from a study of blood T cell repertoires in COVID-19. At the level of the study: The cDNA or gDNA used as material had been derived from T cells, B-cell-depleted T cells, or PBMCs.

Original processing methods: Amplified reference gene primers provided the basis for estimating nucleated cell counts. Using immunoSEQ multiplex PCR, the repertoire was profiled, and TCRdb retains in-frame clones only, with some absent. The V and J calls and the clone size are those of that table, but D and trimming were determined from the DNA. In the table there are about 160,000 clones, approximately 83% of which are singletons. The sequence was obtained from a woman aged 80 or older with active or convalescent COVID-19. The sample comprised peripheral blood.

The CDR3 bases are TGTGCCATCAGTCCCGGTAGATACGAGCAGTACTTC. Encoded protein: CAISPGRYEQYF. The chain links TRBV10-3 to TRBJ2-7, with D hard to call. The CDR3 runs 12 residues. Trimming removed 5 bases from V and 4 bases from J, with 9 bases in between. CDR1 is ENHRY, CDR2 SYGVKD, per germline.